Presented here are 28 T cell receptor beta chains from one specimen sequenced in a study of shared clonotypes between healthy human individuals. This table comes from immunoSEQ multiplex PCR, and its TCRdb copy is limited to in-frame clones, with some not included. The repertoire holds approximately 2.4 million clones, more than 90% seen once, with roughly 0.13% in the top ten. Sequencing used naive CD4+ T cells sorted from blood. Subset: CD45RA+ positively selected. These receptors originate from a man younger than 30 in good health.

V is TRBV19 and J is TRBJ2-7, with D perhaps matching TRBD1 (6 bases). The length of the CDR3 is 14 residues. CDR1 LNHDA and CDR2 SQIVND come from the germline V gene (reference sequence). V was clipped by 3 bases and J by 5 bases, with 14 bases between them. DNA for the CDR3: TGTGCCAGTAGTATTAATGGCAGGGGCCACGAGCAGTACTTC. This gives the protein CASSINGRGHEQYF.

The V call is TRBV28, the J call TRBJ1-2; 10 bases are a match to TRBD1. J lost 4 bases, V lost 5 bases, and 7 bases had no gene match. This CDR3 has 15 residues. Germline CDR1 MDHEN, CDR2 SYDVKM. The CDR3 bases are TGTGCCAGCAGTCCCGGGGACAGGGGCGGCTATGGCTACACCTTC. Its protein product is CASSPGDRGGYGYTF.

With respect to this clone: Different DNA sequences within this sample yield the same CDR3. The CDR3 nucleotides read TGTGCCAGCAGTTTCGGGACAGTTAACACCGGGGAGCTGTTTTTT. Amino acids: CASSFGTVNTGELFF. The gene calls are TRBV27 and TRBJ2-2, with 7 bases aligning to TRBD1. This CDR3 spans 15 amino acids. V lost 3 bases to trimming and J lost 2 bases; unmatched junction nucleotides: 3. The germline V gene encodes CDR1 MNHEY and CDR2 SMNVEV (reference sequence).

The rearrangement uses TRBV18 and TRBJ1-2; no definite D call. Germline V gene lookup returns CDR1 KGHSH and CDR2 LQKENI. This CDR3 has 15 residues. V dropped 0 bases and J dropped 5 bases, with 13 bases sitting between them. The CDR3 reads CASSPPGGFGYGYTF. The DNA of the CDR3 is TGTGCCAGCTCACCACCAGGAGGGTTTGGTTATGGCTACACCTTC.

The CDR3 DNA sequence: TGTGCCAGCAGTTGGGGACTAGCAGGAGGAGGGGAGACCCAGTACTTC. This sequence encodes CASSWGLAGGGETQYF. This chain connects TRBV6-6 to TRBJ2-5; TRBD2 agrees at 9 bases. Losses at the gene ends were 4 bases for V and 5 bases for J; bases not matched to a gene: 11. CDR3 size: 16 residues. In germline, CDR1 is MNHNY, CDR2 SVGAGI (reference sequence).

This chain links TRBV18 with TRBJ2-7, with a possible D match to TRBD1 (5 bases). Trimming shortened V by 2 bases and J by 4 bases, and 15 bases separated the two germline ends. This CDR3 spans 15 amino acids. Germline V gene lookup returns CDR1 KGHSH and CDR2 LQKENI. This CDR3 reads CASSPEVAGRYEQYF. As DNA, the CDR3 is TGTGCCAGCTCACCAGAGGTTGCAGGGCGGTACGAGCAGTACTTC. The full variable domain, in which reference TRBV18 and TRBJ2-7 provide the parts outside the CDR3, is NAGVMQNPRHLVRRRGQEARLRCSPMKGHSHVYWYRQLPEEGLKFMVYLQKENIIDESGMPKERFSAEFPKEGPSILRIQQVVRGDSAAYFCASSPEVAGRYEQYFGPGTRLTVT.

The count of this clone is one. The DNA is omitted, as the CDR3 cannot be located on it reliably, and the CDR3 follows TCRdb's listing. CDR3 in amino acids: CASILGQSSYNEQFF. This sequence joins TRBV25-1 and TRBJ2-1; the table's D gene call, TRBD1, was not cross checked with the DNA. Ends included, the CDR3 has 15 residues. Germline loops: CDR1 MGHDK, CDR2 SYGVNS.

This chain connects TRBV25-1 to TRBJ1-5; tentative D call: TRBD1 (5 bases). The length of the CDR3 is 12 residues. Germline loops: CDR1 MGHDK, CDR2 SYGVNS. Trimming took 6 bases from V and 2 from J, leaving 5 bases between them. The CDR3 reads CASRTGNQPQHF. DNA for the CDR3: TGTGCCAGCAGGACAGGCAATCAGCCCCAGCATTTT.

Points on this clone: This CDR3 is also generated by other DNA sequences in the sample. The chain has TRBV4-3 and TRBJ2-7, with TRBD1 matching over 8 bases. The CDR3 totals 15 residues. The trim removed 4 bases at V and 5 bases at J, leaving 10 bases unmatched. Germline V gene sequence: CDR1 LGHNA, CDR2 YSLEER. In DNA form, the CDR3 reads TGCGCCAGCAGCCGACGGCTGGCAGGGGGCGACGAGCAGTACTTC. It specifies CASSRRLAGGDEQYF.

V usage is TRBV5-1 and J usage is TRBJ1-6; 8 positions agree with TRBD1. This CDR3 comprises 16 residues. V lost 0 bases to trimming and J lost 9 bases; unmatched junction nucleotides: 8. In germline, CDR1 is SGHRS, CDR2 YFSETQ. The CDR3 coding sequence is TGCGCCAGCAGCTTGGCCTTAGGACAGGGAAGTTCACCCCTCCACTTT. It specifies CASSLALGQGSSPLHF.

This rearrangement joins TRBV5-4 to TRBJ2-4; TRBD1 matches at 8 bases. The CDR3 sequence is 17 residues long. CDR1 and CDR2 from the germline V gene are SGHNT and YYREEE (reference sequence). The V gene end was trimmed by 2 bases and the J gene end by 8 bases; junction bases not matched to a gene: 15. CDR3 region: CASSLRVGQGSKDIQYF. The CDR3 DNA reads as TGTGCCAGCAGCTTAAGGGTCGGACAGGGATCGAAAGACATTCAGTACTTC.

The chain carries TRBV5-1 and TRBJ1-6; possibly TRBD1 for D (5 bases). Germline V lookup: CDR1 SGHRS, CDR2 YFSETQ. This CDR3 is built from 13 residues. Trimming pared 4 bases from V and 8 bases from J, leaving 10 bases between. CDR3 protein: CASSTLGDSPLHF. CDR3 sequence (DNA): TGCGCCAGCAGCACGCTGGGGGATTCACCCCTCCACTTT.

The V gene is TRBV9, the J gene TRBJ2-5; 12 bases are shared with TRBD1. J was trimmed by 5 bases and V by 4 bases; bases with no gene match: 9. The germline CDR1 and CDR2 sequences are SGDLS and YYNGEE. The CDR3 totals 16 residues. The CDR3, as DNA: TGTGCCAGCAGCCCCATAGGGACAGGGGGCAGGGAGACCCAGTACTTC. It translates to CASSPIGTGGRETQYF.

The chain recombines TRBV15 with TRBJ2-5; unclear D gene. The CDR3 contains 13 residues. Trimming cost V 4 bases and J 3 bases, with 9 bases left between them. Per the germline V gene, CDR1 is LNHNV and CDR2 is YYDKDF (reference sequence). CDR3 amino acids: CATSNGWKETQYF. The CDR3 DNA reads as TGTGCCACCAGCAATGGATGGAAAGAGACCCAGTACTTC.

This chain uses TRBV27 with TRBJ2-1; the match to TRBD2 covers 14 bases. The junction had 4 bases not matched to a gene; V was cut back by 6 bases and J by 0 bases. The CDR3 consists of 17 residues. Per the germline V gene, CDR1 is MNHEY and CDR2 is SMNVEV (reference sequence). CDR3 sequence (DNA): TGTGCCAGCAGCCGGGGGACTAGCGGGAGCTCCTACAATGAGCAGTTCTTC. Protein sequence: CASSRGTSGSSYNEQFF.

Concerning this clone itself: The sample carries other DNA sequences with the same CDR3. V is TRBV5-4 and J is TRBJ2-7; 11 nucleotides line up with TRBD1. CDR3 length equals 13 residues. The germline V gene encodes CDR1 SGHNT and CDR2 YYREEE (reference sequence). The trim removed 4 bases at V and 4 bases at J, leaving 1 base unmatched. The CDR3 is CASSGDRGYEQYF. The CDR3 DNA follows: TGTGCCAGCAGCGGGGACAGGGGGTACGAGCAGTACTTC.

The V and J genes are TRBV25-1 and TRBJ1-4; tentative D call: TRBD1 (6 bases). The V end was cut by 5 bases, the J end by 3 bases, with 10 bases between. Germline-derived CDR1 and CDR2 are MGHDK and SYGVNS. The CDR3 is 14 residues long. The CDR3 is CASSKGGSNEKLFF. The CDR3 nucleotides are TGTGCCAGCAGTAAGGGGGGTTCTAATGAAAAACTGTTTTTT.

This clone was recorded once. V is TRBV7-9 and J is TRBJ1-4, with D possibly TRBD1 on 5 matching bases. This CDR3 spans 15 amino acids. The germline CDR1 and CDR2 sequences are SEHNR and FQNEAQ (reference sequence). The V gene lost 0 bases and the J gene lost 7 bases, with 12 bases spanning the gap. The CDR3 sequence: CASSLALSGSEKLFF. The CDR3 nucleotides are TGTGCCAGCAGCTTAGCCCTATCAGGGAGTGAAAAACTGTTTTTT. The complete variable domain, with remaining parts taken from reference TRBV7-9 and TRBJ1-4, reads DTGVSQNPRHKITKRGQNVTFRCDPISEHNRLYWYRQTLGQGPEFLTYFQNEAQLEKSRLLSDRFSAERPKGSFSTLEIQRTEQGDSAMYLCASSLALSGSEKLFFGSGTQLSVL.

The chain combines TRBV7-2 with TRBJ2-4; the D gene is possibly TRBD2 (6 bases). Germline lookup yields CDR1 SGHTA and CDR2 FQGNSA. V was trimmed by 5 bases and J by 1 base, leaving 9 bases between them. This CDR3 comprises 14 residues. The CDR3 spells CASSPRGAKNIQYF. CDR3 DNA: TGTGCCAGCAGCCCTCGGGGGGCCAAAAACATTCAGTACTTC.

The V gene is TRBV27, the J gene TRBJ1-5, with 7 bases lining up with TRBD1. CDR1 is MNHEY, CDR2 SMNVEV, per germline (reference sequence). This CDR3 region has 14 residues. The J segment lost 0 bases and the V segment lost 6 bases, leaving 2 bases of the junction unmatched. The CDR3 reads CASRGTVSNQPQHF. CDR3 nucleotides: TGTGCCAGCAGGGGGACAGTTAGCAATCAGCCCCAGCATTTT.

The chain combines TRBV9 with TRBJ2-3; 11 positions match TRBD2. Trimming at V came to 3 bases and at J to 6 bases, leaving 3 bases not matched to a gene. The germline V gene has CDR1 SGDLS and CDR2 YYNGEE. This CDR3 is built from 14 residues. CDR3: CASSEVAGGDTQYF. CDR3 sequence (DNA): TGTGCCAGCAGCGAAGTAGCGGGGGGGGATACGCAGTATTTT.

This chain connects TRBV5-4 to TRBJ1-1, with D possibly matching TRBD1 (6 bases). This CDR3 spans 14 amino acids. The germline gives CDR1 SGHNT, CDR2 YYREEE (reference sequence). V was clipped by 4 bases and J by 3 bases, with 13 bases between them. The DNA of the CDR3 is TGTGCCAGCAGCACTGACAGGTGGGACACTGAAGCTTTCTTT. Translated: CASSTDRWDTEAFF.

The CDR3 spells CASSAQGSQETQYF. The CDR3 nucleotides are TGTGCCAGTAGTGCACAGGGATCCCAAGAGACCCAGTACTTC. V gene TRBV19 combines with J gene TRBJ2-5; a weak D match, TRBD1 (6 bases). Germline CDR1 reads LNHDA; CDR2 reads SQIVND (reference sequence). Trimming stripped 5 bases from V and 1 base from J, with 11 bases between. The CDR3 totals 14 residues.

The CDR3 DNA reads TGCGCCAGCAGTGCACAGGCGAACACTGAAGCTTTCTTT. Translated, it gives CASSAQANTEAFF. The genes are TRBV10-1 and TRBJ1-1; the D gene is possibly TRBD1 (5 bases). Germline lookup yields CDR1 WNHNN and CDR2 SYGVQD (reference sequence). The V end was cut by 4 bases, the J end by 1 base, with 7 bases between. CDR3 length: 13 residues.

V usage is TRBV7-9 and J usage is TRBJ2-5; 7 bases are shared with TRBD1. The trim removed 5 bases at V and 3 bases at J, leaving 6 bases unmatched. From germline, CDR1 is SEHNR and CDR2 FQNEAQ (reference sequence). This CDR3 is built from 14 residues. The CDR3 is CASSLQGKEETQYF. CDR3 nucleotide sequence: TGTGCCAGCAGCCTACAGGGGAAGGAAGAGACCCAGTACTTC.

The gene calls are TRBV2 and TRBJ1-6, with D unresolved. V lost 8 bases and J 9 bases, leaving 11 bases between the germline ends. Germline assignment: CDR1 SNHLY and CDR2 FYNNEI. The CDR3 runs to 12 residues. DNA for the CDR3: TGTGCCAGCGGGGAAGAAGTTTCACCCCTCCACTTT. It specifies CASGEEVSPLHF.

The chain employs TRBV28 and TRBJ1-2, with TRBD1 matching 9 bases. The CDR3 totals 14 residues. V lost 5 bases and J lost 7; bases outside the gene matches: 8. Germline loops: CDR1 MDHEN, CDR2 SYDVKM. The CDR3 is CASSPWDREGGYTF. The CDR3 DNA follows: TGTGCCAGCAGTCCATGGGACAGGGAAGGTGGCTACACCTTC.

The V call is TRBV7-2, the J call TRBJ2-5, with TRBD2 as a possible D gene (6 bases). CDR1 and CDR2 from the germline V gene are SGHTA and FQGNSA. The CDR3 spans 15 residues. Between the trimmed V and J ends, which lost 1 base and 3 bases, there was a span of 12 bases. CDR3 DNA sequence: TGTGCCAGCAGCTTAGGACTAGGACTCAAAGAGACCCAGTACTTC. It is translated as CASSLGLGLKETQYF.